These 22 T cell receptor beta chains were sequenced from one sample in a study of blood T cell repertoires in COVID-19. Assay: immunoSEQ multiplex PCR; the TCRdb copy retains only in-frame clones and omits some. The sample has about 200,000 clones, 94% seen once. The sample consisted of peripheral blood. The receptors originated from a man aged 30 to 45 with COVID-19, enrolled during active disease.

The rearrangement uses TRBV6-5 and TRBJ1-5, with 7 nucleotides matching TRBD1. CDR1 is MNHEY, CDR2 SVGAGI, per germline. The CDR3 sequence is 15 residues long. V gave up 4 bases and J gave up 2 bases; unmatched junction bases: 5. Here the CDR3 reads CASSFDRVGNQPQHF. The DNA of the CDR3 is TGTGCCAGCAGTTTCGACAGGGTGGGCAATCAGCCCCAGCATTTT.

This chain links TRBV11-2 with TRBJ2-5, with D tentatively TRBD2 (5 bases). The V and J ends lost 1 base and 2 bases respectively, with 11 bases between them. The germline gives CDR1 SGHAT, CDR2 FQNNGV. This CDR3 region has 15 residues. Here the CDR3 reads CASSLVVSGQETQYF. The CDR3, as DNA: TGTGCCAGCAGCTTAGTGGTATCGGGGCAAGAGACCCAGTACTTC.

This clone has just one count. This chain links TRBV5-1 with TRBJ2-2; 12 bases are shared with TRBD2. In germline, CDR1 is SGHRS, CDR2 YFSETQ. The ends lost 1 base at V and 0 bases at J; junction bases unmatched: 4. This CDR3 spans 18 amino acids. The CDR3 region is CASSLRTSGAPNTGELFF. DNA for the CDR3: TGCGCCAGCAGCTTGAGGACTAGCGGGGCCCCGAACACCGGGGAGCTGTTTTTT.

This clone was picked up one time. The genes are TRBV6-1 and TRBJ1-1, with D uncertain. Germline V gene data show CDR1 as MNHNS and CDR2 as SASEGT. V was pared by 1 base and J by 1 base, with 10 bases between. This CDR3 region has 15 residues. The CDR3 protein is CASSEGGRGNTEAFF. CDR3 bases: TGTGCCAGCAGTGAAGGCGGACGGGGGAACACTGAAGCTTTCTTT.

This clone was observed a single time. V is TRBV6-5 and J is TRBJ2-5; 11 nucleotides align to TRBD1. The CDR3 sequence is 14 residues long. The J segment lost 4 bases and the V segment lost 7 bases, leaving 5 bases of the junction unmatched. CDR1 MNHEY and CDR2 SVGAGI come from the germline V gene. The CDR3 loop is CASTRTGGTETQYF. DNA for the CDR3: TGTGCCAGCACTAGGACAGGGGGCACAGAGACCCAGTACTTC.

The V call is TRBV5-6, the J call TRBJ2-3; D possibly corresponds to TRBD2 (6 bases). CDR3 length equals 15 residues. Germline CDR1 is SGHDT and CDR2 is YYEEEE. Trimming cost V 4 bases and J 1 base, with 13 bases left between them. The CDR3 DNA sequence: TGTGCCAGCAGCCCCCTAGCGACAGGCACAGATACGCAGTATTTT. Translating gives CASSPLATGTDTQYF.

This clone showed up just a few times. This chain uses TRBV5-5 with TRBJ1-6; weak D call: TRBD1 (6 bases). V gave up 4 bases and J gave up 5 bases, with 16 bases separating them. Germline loops: CDR1 SGHKS, CDR2 YYEKEE (reference sequence). CDR3 size: 16 residues. For the CDR3, the DNA is TGTGCCAGCAGCCGACCAAGACAGGCTGATAATTCACCCCTCCACTTT. This codes for CASSRPRQADNSPLHF.

This chain links TRBV19 with TRBJ2-2, with a weak D call TRBD2 (6 bases). The germline gives CDR1 LNHDA, CDR2 SQIVND (reference sequence). This CDR3 is built from 14 residues. V lost 7 bases and J lost 3, with 12 bases in between. This CDR3 is CASTTVADTGELFF. CDR3 bases: TGTGCCAGTACCACGGTAGCGGACACCGGGGAGCTGTTTTTT.

This clone was recorded once. The V gene is TRBV19, the J gene TRBJ1-4, with TRBD1 as a possible D gene (6 bases). The CDR3 has 15 residues. The V end lost 11 bases, the J end lost 5 bases, and 21 bases lay between the germline ends. Germline V gene data show CDR1 as LNHDA and CDR2 as SQIVND (reference sequence). The CDR3 is CAGRDQGGDNEKLFF. CDR3 DNA: TGTGCCGGGAGGGACCAAGGGGGTGACAATGAAAAACTGTTTTTT.

V is TRBV7-9 and J is TRBJ1-3; 7 bases are shared with TRBD1. CDR3 length equals 14 residues. J lost 4 bases, V lost 9 bases, and 9 bases had no gene match. Germline-derived CDR1 and CDR2 are SEHNR and FQNEAQ (reference sequence). The CDR3 protein is CASVKGDRGNTIYF. As DNA, the CDR3 is TGTGCCAGTGTTAAGGGGGACAGAGGAAACACCATATATTTT.

The rearrangement links TRBV6-5 to TRBJ2-5, with D possibly matching TRBD1 (5 bases). This CDR3 comprises 16 residues. CDR1 and CDR2 from the germline V gene are MNHEY and SVGAGI. V was pared by 0 bases and J by 5 bases, with 16 bases between. The DNA of the CDR3 is TGTGCCAGCAGTTACTCACAGGCCCTACCTTGGGAGACCCAGTACTTC. This translates into CASSYSQALPWETQYF.

The chain combines TRBV9 with TRBJ2-2, with TRBD2 matching over 9 bases. Germline CDR1 and CDR2: SGDLS and YYNGEE. The V segment lost 4 bases and the J segment 2 bases; nucleotides outside the gene matches: 9. The CDR3 covers 17 residues. Written as DNA, the CDR3 is TGTGCCAGCAGCCCCCCCTCTAGCGGGGCAAACACCGGGGAGCTGTTTTTT. Its protein is CASSPPSSGANTGELFF.

This rearrangement joins TRBV14 to TRBJ2-6, with D perhaps matching TRBD1 (6 bases). Germline V CDR1 and CDR2: SGHDN, FVKESK. This CDR3 is built from 18 residues. V was pared by 5 bases and J by 3 bases, with 20 bases between. The CDR3, as DNA: TGTGCCAGCAGCAAGACCGGGACACCGAACCATGGGGCCAACGTCCTGACTTTC. Encoded protein: CASSKTGTPNHGANVLTF.

The genes are TRBV5-5 and TRBJ1-1; 7 nucleotides match TRBD1. The length of the CDR3 is 14 residues. The ends lost 1 base at V and 5 bases at J; junction bases unmatched: 5. Germline CDR1 SGHKS, CDR2 YYEKEE (reference sequence). The chain's CDR3 is CASSLTSGGTEAFF. CDR3 coding DNA: TGTGCCAGCAGCTTGACGTCAGGGGGTACTGAAGCTTTCTTT.

The chain links TRBV29-1 to TRBJ2-5; 9 bases line up with TRBD2. With 5 bases clipped from V and 3 bases from J, the junction kept 4 bases outside the gene matches. Per the germline V gene, CDR1 is SQVTM and CDR2 is ANQGSEA. The CDR3 has 13 residues. Here the CDR3 reads CSVQRGAEETQYF. Here the CDR3 DNA reads TGCAGCGTTCAGCGGGGGGCCGAAGAGACCCAGTACTTC.

The chain joins TRBV6-6 to TRBJ1-2; 8 positions match TRBD1. The CDR3 is made up of 15 amino acids. Germline trimming cut 3 bases from V and 4 bases from J; bases unmatched to any gene: 7. The germline V gene has CDR1 MNHNY and CDR2 SVGAGI (reference sequence). The CDR3, as DNA: TGTGCCAGCAGTTATAATGGACAGGGCGGCTATGGCTACACCTTC. This encodes CASSYNGQGGYGYTF.

The V call is TRBV3-1 (or the pseudogene TRBV3-2), the J call TRBJ2-1, with 7 bases fitting TRBD2. The CDR3 consists of 14 residues. Germline V gene data show CDR1 as LGHDT and CDR2 as YNNKEL (reference sequence). V was pared by 10 bases and J by 5 bases, with 11 bases of the junction left unmatched. The CDR3 region is CATTRGEGHNEQFF. CDR3 sequence (DNA): TGTGCCACGACCCGGGGGGAGGGCCACAATGAGCAGTTCTTC.

The rearrangement uses TRBV7-9 and TRBJ1-2; TRBD1 agrees at 11 bases. The V gene end was trimmed by 2 bases and the J gene end by 4 bases; junction bases not matched to a gene: 9. CDR3 size: 17 residues. Germline CDR1 and CDR2: SEHNR and FQNEAQ (reference sequence). CDR3 sequence: CASSLTWGQGVFYGYTF. The CDR3 region has the DNA TGTGCCAGCAGCTTAACTTGGGGACAGGGGGTATTCTATGGCTACACCTTC. Based on the CDR3 plus reference TRBV7-9 and TRBJ1-2, the full variable domain is DTGVSQNPRHKITKRGQNVTFRCDPISEHNRLYWYRQTLGQGPEFLTYFQNEAQLEKSRLLSDRFSAERPKGSFSTLEIQRTEQGDSAMYLCASSLTWGQGVFYGYTFGSGTRLTVV.

In its sample, this clone was seen once. The chain joins TRBV5-1 to TRBJ1-6, with 8 bases lining up with TRBD1. The ends lost 4 bases at V and 5 bases at J; junction bases unmatched: 5. The V gene's germline CDR1 is SGHRS and CDR2 YFSETQ. CDR3 size: 15 residues. The CDR3 region is CASSPRTGNNSPLHF. CDR3 coding DNA: TGCGCCAGCAGCCCTAGGACAGGGAATAATTCACCCCTCCACTTT.

CDR3 DNA sequence: TGTGCCAGCAGCCCCTTCGGGGGGAATCATGGCTACACCTTC. Protein: CASSPFGGNHGYTF. This chain uses TRBV3-1 (or the pseudogene TRBV3-2) with TRBJ1-2, with a tentative D call TRBD1 (5 bases). The CDR3 is 14 residues long. V lost 4 bases, J lost 6 bases, and 15 bases lay in between. CDR1 is LGHDT and CDR2 is YNNKEL in the germline V gene (reference sequence).

This chain links TRBV27 with TRBJ2-7, with D maybe TRBD1 (5 bases). The V gene lost 5 bases and the J gene lost 5 bases, with 13 bases spanning the gap. The CDR3 has 13 residues. Germline V gene sequence: CDR1 MNHEY, CDR2 SMNVEV (reference sequence). The DNA of the CDR3 is TGTGCCAGCAGTACCCCCAGGGCCCACGAGCAGTACTTC. This translates into CASSTPRAHEQYF.

The chain employs TRBV18 and TRBJ1-1; D ambiguous. Trimming removed 3 bases at V and 0 bases at J, with 8 bases between. This CDR3 has 14 amino acids. CDR1 and CDR2 from the germline V gene are KGHSH and LQKENI. CDR3 amino acids: CASSPATVNTEAFF. The CDR3 nucleotides are TGTGCCAGCTCACCGGCTACAGTGAACACTGAAGCTTTCTTT.